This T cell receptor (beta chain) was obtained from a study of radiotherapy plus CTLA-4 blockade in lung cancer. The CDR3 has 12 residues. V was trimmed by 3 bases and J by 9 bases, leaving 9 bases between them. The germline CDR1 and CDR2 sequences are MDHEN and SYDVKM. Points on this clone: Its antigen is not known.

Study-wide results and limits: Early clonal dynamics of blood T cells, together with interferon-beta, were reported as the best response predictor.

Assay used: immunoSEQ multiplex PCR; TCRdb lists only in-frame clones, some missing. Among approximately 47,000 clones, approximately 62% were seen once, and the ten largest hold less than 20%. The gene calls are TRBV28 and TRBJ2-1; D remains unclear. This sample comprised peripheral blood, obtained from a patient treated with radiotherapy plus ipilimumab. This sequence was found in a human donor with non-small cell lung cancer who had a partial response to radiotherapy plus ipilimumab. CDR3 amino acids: CASSFNPSEQFF. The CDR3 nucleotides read TGTGCCAGCAGTTTTAATCCGTCTGAGCAGTTCTTC.